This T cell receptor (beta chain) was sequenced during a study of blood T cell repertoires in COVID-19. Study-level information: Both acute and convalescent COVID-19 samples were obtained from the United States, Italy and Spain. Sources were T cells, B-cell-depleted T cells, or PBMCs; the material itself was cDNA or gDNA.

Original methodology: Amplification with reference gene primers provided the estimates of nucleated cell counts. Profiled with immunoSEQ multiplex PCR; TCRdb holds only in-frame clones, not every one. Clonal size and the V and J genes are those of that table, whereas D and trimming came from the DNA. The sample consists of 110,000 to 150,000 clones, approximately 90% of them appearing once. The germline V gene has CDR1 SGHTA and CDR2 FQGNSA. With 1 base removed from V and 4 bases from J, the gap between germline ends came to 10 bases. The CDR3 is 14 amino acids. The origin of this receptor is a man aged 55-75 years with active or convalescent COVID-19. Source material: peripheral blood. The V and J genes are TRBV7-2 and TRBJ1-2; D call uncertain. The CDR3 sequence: CASSLVRSVYGYTF. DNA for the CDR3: TGTGCCAGCAGCTTAGTGCGGTCAGTCTATGGCTACACCTTC.